This is a list of T cell receptor beta chains from one sample in a study of lymphopenia after photon versus proton radiotherapy. Produced via immunoSEQ multiplex PCR; TCRdb's table is partial and in-frame only. In the table there are about 16,000 clones, 88% of which are singletons. Material: peripheral blood, obtained from a patient treated with proton-based radiotherapy. Source of these receptors: a woman aged 60-75 years with cholangiocarcinoma. Some clones in this sample may be carry-over from other donors' samples. The conserved cysteine and the conserved F or W are not part of the CDR3 here. The D gene is left open where the match is weak. Expanded clones get a size class; other rows say once, few or many, or leave the size out.

cdr3_length | j_call | d_call | clone_size | v_call | cdr3_aa
11 | TRBJ2-5 | - | - | TRBV14 | ASSRGEVETQY
12 | TRBJ2-1 | TRBD2 | - | TRBV29-1 | SARLAGDYNEQF
14 | TRBJ2-5 | TRBD2 | - | TRBV7-2 | ASSWEGPGMQQTQY
13 | TRBJ1-2 | TRBD1 | - | TRBV11-2 | ASSLGPGTVYGYT
11 | TRBJ1-1 | - | once | TRBV6-1 | ASRDPPGLEAF
14 | TRBJ2-5 | TRBD2 | - | TRBV7-2 | ASSLFSGGIQETQY
16 | TRBJ1-3 | - | - | TRBV2 | ASSAPGASGSSGNTIY
11 | TRBJ2-3 | - | - | TRBV30 | ARSPMSTDTQY
12 | TRBJ2-7 | - | - | TRBV11-2 | ASSFGVISYEQY
15 | TRBJ1-4 | - | once | TRBV4-3 | ASSPRGPTTTNEKLF
12 | TRBJ2-5 | - | - | TRBV5-1 | ASSFSSTQETQY
12 | TRBJ1-4 | - | - | TRBV15 | ATSRDRLNEKLF
11 | TRBJ1-2 | - | - | TRBV7-9 | ASSLGANYGYT
12 | TRBJ2-1 | - | - | TRBV5-6 | ASSLAPRDGEQF
14 | TRBJ2-5 | TRBD2 | - | TRBV5-1 | ASSLSGSGAQKTQY
13 | TRBJ2-2 | - | - | TRBV5-1 | ASRGKTSSTGELF
11 | TRBJ1-1 | - | - | TRBV10-3 | ATSLGADTEAF
13 | TRBJ2-1 | TRBD2 | once | TRBV9 | ASSPSGSAYNEQF
8 | TRBJ2-7 | - | - | TRBV30 | AWGPVGQY
12 | TRBJ2-3 | - | - | TRBV5-1 | ASSLEGGPDTQY
12 | TRBJ2-3 | TRBD1 | - | TRBV25-1 | AIGTGLSTDTQY
15 | TRBJ2-1 | - | - | TRBV5-1 | ASATTPGASSYNEQF
14 | TRBJ2-7 | TRBD2 | - | TRBV4-2 | ASSNQAGGPSYEQY
11 | TRBJ1-4 | - | - | TRBV5-1 | ASSLGQNEKLF
13 | TRBJ2-5 | - | once | TRBV30 | ASNTPTRGGETQY
14 | TRBJ1-2 | - | - | TRBV5-6 | ASSNRRGGLDYGYT
11 | TRBJ2-3 | - | once | TRBV10-3 | AAGSGFTDTQY
11 | TRBJ2-1 | - | once | TRBV7-2 | ASSPGIGRMQF
12 | TRBJ2-3 | - | - | TRBV7-6 | ASQRGSLTDTQY
13 | TRBJ1-5 | TRBD1 | - | TRBV11-2 | ASSKKGQRNQPQH
16 | TRBJ2-5 | TRBD1 | - | TRBV14 | ASSYFAGGKMGQETQY
11 | TRBJ1-1 | - | - | TRBV11-2 | ASSSQGWTEAF
13 | TRBJ1-6 | - | - | TRBV5-6 | ASSLGSSYNSPLH
13 | TRBJ1-2 | - | - | TRBV18 | ASSLYVRGAQGYT
13 | TRBJ2-3 | - | - | TRBV7-3 | ASSFRSGMADTQY
18 | TRBJ1-2 | - | once | TRBV18 | ASSRDLRTPQIGQTYGYT
15 | TRBJ2-1 | - | - | TRBV4-1 | ASSQAPERGTYNEQF
14 | TRBJ2-7 | - | - | TRBV15 | ATSFRAGSSSYEQY
12 | TRBJ2-3 | - | - | TRBV21-1 | ASSKSDSTDTQY
11 | TRBJ2-5 | TRBD2 | - | TRBV9 | ASSLREGETQY
14 | TRBJ1-3 | - | - | TRBV6-1 | ASSVERASSGNTIY
13 | TRBJ2-2 | TRBD2 | - | TRBV7-3 | ASSPGLARTGELF
13 | TRBJ1-4 | TRBD1 | - | TRBV6-5 | ASSYGTATNEKLF
14 | TRBJ1-2 | - | - | TRBV4-3 | ASSQTWGDVSYGYT
12 | TRBJ1-5 | - | - | TRBV6-1 | ASTLRGGGQPQH
14 | TRBJ2-1 | TRBD2 | - | TRBV14 | ASSQGSGGAYNEQF
14 | TRBJ2-5 | TRBD1 | few | TRBV19 | ASSGTGALFRETQY
15 | TRBJ1-2 | - | - | TRBV19 | ASSIYGQSGSKGGYT
13 | TRBJ2-4 | - | - | TRBV18 | ASSPRDPRHVIQY
10 | TRBJ2-1 | - | - | TRBV19 | ASKGPQNEQF
12 | TRBJ1-1 | TRBD1 | - | TRBV25-1 | ASSETGANTEAF
12 | TRBJ1-5 | - | - | TRBV15 | ATGRPQGNQPQH
13 | TRBJ2-2 | TRBD1 | - | TRBV28 | ASTPRTGGAGELF